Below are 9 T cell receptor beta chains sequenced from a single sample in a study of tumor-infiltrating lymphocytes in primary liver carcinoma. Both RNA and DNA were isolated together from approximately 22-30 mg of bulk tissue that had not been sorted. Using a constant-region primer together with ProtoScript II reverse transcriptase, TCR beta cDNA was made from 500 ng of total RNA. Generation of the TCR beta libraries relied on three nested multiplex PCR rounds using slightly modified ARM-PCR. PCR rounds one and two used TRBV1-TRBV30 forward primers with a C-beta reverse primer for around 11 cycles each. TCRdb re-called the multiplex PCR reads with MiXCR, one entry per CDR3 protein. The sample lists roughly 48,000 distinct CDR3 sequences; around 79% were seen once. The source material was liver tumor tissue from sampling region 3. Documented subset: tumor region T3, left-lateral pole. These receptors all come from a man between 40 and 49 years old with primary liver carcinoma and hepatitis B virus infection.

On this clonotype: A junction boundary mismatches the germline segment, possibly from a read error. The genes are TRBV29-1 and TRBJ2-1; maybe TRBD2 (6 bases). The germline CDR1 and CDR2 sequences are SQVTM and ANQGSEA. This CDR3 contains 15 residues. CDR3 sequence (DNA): TGCAGCGTTGAAGATTCCGGGAGCGCCTACGATGAGCAGTTCTTC. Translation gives CSVEDSGSAYDEQFF.

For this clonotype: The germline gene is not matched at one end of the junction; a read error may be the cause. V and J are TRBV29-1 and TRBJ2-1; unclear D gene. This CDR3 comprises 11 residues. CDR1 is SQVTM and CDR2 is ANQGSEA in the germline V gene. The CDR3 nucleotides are TGCGGCGTCGATAAGAGGAATGAGCGGTTCTTC. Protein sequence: CGVDKRNERFF.

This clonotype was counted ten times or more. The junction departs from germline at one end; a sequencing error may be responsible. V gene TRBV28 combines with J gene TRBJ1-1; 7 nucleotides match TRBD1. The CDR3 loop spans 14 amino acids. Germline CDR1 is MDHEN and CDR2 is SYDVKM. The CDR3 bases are TGTGCCAACAGTTTACCCACAGGGGTCACTGAAGCTTTCTTT. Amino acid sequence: CANSLPTGVTEAFF.

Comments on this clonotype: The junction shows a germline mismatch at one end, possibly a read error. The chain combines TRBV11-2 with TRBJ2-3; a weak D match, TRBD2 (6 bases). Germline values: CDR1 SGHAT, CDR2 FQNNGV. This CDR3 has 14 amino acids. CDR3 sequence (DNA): TGTGCCGGAAGGGCACGGGAGTCCGCAGATATGCAGTATTTT. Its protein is CAGRARESADMQYF.

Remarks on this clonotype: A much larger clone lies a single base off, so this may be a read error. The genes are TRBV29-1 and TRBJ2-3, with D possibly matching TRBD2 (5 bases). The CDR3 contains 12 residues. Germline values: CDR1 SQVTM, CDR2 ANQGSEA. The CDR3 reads CNVVGIADTQYF. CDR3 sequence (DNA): TGCAACGTTGTCGGGATAGCAGATACGCAGTATTTT.

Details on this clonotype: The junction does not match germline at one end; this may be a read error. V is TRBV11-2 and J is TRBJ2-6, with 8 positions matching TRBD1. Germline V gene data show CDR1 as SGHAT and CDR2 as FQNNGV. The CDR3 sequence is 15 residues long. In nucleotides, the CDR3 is TGTGCCAACAGCTTGGACAGGGCTGAGACCAACGTCCTGACTTTC. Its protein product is CANSLDRAETNVLTF.

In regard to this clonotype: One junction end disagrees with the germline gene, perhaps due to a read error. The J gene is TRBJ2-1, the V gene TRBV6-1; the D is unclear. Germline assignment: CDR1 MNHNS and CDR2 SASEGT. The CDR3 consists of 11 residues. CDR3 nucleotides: TGTGCTAGCACTCGACTGGATGAGCTGTTCTTC. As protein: CASTRLDELFF.

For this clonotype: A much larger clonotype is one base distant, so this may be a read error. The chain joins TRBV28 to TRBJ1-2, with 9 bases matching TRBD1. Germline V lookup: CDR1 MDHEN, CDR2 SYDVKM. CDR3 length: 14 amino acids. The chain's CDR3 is CVSSPPGQGYGYTF. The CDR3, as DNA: TGTGTCAGCAGCCCACCGGGACAGGGCTATGGCTACACCTTC.

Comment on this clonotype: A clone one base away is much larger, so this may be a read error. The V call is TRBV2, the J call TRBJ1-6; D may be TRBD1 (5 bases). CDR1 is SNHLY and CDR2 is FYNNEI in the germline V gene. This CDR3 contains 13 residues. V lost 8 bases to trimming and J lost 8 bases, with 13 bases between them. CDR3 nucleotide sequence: TGTGCCAGCTCTCGGGACCTTTATTCACCCCTCCACTTT. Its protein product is CASSRDLYSPLHF.